This paragraph reports one T cell receptor (beta chain). This sample stems from a study of blood T cell repertoires in COVID-19. Study-wide background: There were acute and convalescent COVID-19 samples, and they came from the United States, Italy and Spain. PBMCs, B-cell-depleted T cells, or T cells were the source of the cDNA or gDNA that made up the material.

V lost 0 bases and J 5 bases, leaving 18 bases between the germline ends. The CDR3 is 16 residues long. The V gene's germline CDR1 is SGHRS and CDR2 YFSETQ. Profiled with immunoSEQ multiplex PCR; TCRdb holds only in-frame clones, not every one. Among tens of thousands of clones listed, roughly 92% were seen once. This chain joins TRBV5-1 and TRBJ2-7; TRBD2 is a possible D gene (6 bases). Source material: peripheral blood. This clonotype was obtained from a human donor in a cohort sampled during active COVID-19. The CDR3 loop is CASSLEASASPHEQYF. The CDR3 nucleotides read TGCGCCAGCAGCTTGGAGGCTAGCGCCAGCCCTCACGAGCAGTACTTC.